This T cell receptor beta chain appears in the sequencing data of a study of T cell responses to AZD1222 COVID-19 vaccine. Findings of the study overall: A rise in Spike-specific TCR breadth and depth followed two AZD1222 doses.

For this clone: What it binds is not known.

CDR1 is PRHDT and CDR2 is FYEKMQ in the germline V gene (reference sequence). This CDR3 is built from 14 residues. The V and J ends lost 5 bases and 2 bases respectively, with 13 bases between them. The assay was immunoSEQ multiplex PCR, and TCRdb's table has in-frame clones only and misses some. Among 75,000 to 85,000 clones listed, about 90% were seen once. The sequence derives from an adult who received the AZD1222 COVID-19 vaccine. The chain couples TRBV13 to TRBJ2-7; D uncertain. The sample consisted of peripheral blood, taken 28 days after the second AZD1222 dose. Here the CDR3 DNA reads TGTGCCAGCAGCGACTTGACTGCCCCCTACGAGCAGTACTTC. Amino acids: CASSDLTAPYEQYF.